The 5 T cell receptor beta chains reported below all come from one sample, sequenced in a study of T cell responses to AZD1222 COVID-19 vaccine. Method: immunoSEQ multiplex PCR; TCRdb's copy keeps in-frame clones and lacks some. The table has more than 150,000 clones, roughly 94% seen once. Sequencing was performed on peripheral blood, taken on day 0 of AZD1222 vaccination. These receptors came from an adult in good health.

V is TRBV30 and J is TRBJ1-6, with D unclear. The CDR3 length is 13 residues. V was shortened by 2 bases and J by 9 bases, with 11 bases between the two germline ends. From germline, CDR1 is GTSNPN and CDR2 SVGIG (reference sequence). The CDR3 coding sequence is TGTGCCTGGAGTTCCGGGTCAGGTTCACCCCTCCACTTT. It yields the protein CAWSSGSGSPLHF.

V and J are TRBV7-9 and TRBJ2-7, with D possibly TRBD2 on 5 matching bases. Germline assignment: CDR1 SEHNR and CDR2 FQNEAQ (reference sequence). The ends were cut back, 4 bases at V and 5 bases at J, with 18 bases in the middle. The CDR3 is made up of 15 amino acids. CDR3 loop: CASSSLGERQDEQYF. The CDR3 DNA sequence: TGTGCCAGCAGCTCCCTCGGGGAAAGGCAGGACGAGCAGTACTTC.

This sequence joins TRBV7-2 and TRBJ1-4; D might be TRBD1 (6 bases). Germline CDR1 SGHTA, CDR2 FQGNSA. CDR3 length equals 13 residues. The V and J ends lost 1 base and 13 bases respectively, with 13 bases between them. CDR3 loop: CASSLGGGGLLFF. The CDR3 DNA follows: TGTGCCAGCAGCTTAGGAGGGGGAGGGTTACTGTTTTTT.

This clone occurred once. This chain uses TRBV24-1 with TRBJ1-2; D possibly corresponds to TRBD1 (5 bases). In germline, CDR1 is KGHDR, CDR2 SFDVKD. The CDR3 is 13 residues long. V lost 5 bases and J lost 2, with 8 bases in between. The CDR3 DNA sequence: TGTGCCACCAGTGGGGGCCCAAACTATGGCTACACCTTC. Its protein product is CATSGGPNYGYTF.

J is TRBJ1-3 and V is TRBV21-1; the listed D gene, TRBD1, was not tested against the DNA. TRBV21-1 is a pseudogene locus. The CDR3 covers 15 residues. The CDR3 reads CASSKQGIFGNTIYF. The CDR3 region has the DNA TGTGCCAGCAGCAAACAGGGGATTTTCGGAAACACCATATATTTT.